The clone carrying this TCR beta chain was observed a handful of times. The data were obtained in a study of identical twins. A single record per CDR3 protein comes from TCRdb applying MiXCR to the 5' RACE reads. The repertoire includes about 520,000 distinct CDR3 sequences, roughly a fifth of them detected once, and around 1% sits in the top ten. This sample also belongs to another study, concerning T cells expressing NK-cell markers. Per that study: HCMV seropositivity marked most of the eight sequenced donors; one was seronegative.

The TCR originated in a woman aged 18-29 years in good health. The sample was CD4+ T cells sorted from blood.

This chain's CDR3 is CASSPIAGGAYEQYF. The CDR3 DNA reads TGTGCCAGCAGCCCGATAGCGGGAGGGGCCTACGAGCAGTACTTC. The chain employs TRBV7-2 and TRBJ2-7; 11 bases align to TRBD2. CDR3 length: 15 amino acids. V was pared by 5 bases and J by 2 bases, with 5 bases of the junction left unmatched. Per the germline V gene, CDR1 is SGHTA and CDR2 is FQGNSA.